The present TCR beta chain was sequenced within a study of tumor-infiltrating lymphocytes in primary liver carcinoma. Overall study findings and caveats: Presence in all five tumor regions was observed for only about 8-24% of top clones.

This CDR3 region has 17 residues. CDR1 is ENHRY and CDR2 is SYGVKD in the germline V gene. Total RNA and DNA came together from 20-30 mg of bulk tissue without cell sorting. On this clonotype itself: Its antigen is unidentified. Relative to the germline gene, one junction end is altered; a read error may explain this.

Total RNA (approximately 500 ng) served as template for TCR beta cDNA synthesis primed by a constant-region primer. Three nested multiplex PCR rounds, a slightly modified ARM-PCR method, built the TCR beta libraries. Each of the first two PCR rounds ran approximately 10 cycles with TRBV1-TRBV30 forward and C-beta reverse primers. In TCRdb, the multiplex PCR reads were re-called with MiXCR into one record per CDR3 protein. The sample lists around 71,000 distinct CDR3 sequences; around 75% were seen once. This clonotype was sampled from a woman aged 55-75 years with primary liver carcinoma and hepatitis B virus infection. The J gene is TRBJ2-5, the V gene TRBV10-3; 10 bases match TRBD2. Material: liver tumor tissue from sampling region 4. Noted subset: tumor region T4, right-lateral pole. The chain's CDR3 is CAISEFRLAGGQEAQYF. The DNA for the CDR3 is TGTGCCATCAGTGAGTTCCGGTTAGCGGGAGGCCAAGAGGCCCAGTACTTC.